Shown below are 3 T cell receptor beta chains from a single sample sequenced in a study of T-cell memory formation after mild COVID-19. MiXCR, applied by TCRdb to the 5' RACE reads, yields one record per CDR3 protein. The sample shows approximately 430,000 distinct CDR3 sequences, 20% to 30% of them seen only once. Sequenced material: PBMCs or a T cell subset sorted from them (not recorded which). These receptors all come from an adult woman who had mild COVID-19 (a few samples of this study predate the infection). Cell type and time point are not known.

The J gene is TRBJ1-1, the V gene TRBV3-1, with D perhaps matching TRBD1 (5 bases). Germline CDR1 is LGHDT and CDR2 is YNNKEL (reference sequence). V gave up 0 bases and J gave up 8 bases, with 10 bases separating them. The CDR3 runs 13 residues. The CDR3 DNA sequence: TGTGCCAGCAGCCAAGATCTCAACAGGGAAGCTTTCTTT. Translating gives CASSQDLNREAFF.

Only a few counts were recorded for this clonotype. This rearrangement joins TRBV5-1 to TRBJ2-3; TRBD1 aligns across 9 bases. Trimming at V came to 0 bases and at J to 3 bases, leaving 5 bases not matched to a gene. This CDR3 comprises 16 residues. Looked up from germline, CDR1 is SGHRS and CDR2 is YFSETQ. CDR3 loop: CASSLAGQGSTDTQYF. CDR3 DNA: TGCGCCAGCAGCTTGGCCGGACAGGGGAGTACAGATACGCAGTATTTT.

There are a few counts of this clonotype. The J gene is TRBJ1-1, the V gene TRBV7-7; D unclear. The length of the CDR3 is 15 residues. With 5 bases removed from V and 1 base from J, the gap between germline ends came to 14 bases. Germline CDR1 and CDR2: SSHAT and FNYEAQ (reference sequence). The CDR3 region is CASSLRRNGNTEAFF. CDR3 bases: TGTGCCAGCAGCCTCAGGAGGAACGGGAACACTGAAGCTTTCTTT. The whole variable domain, remainder taken from reference TRBV7-7 and TRBJ1-1, is GAGVSQSPRYKVTKRGQDVTLRCDPISSHATLYWYQQALGQGPEFLTYFNYEAQPDKSGLPSDRFSAERPEGSISTLTIQRTEQRDSAMYRCASSLRRNGNTEAFFGQGTRLTVV.